This T cell receptor beta chain is from a study of T cell responses to AZD1222 COVID-19 vaccine. Study findings and constraints: Sampling that yielded the repertoires occurred only after the peak T cell response. CD4 TCRs associated with vaccination spanned spike, dominating at 160-218 and 743-854.

Clones were read by immunoSEQ multiplex PCR, and TCRdb kept only the in-frame ones, dropping some. The sample carries approximately 180,000 clones, 87% recorded once. This CDR3 has 14 residues. Germline V gene data show CDR1 as SGHTS and CDR2 as YDEGEE. V gave up 2 bases and J gave up 2 bases, with 10 bases separating them. On this clone: Antigen: not known.

Specimen: peripheral blood, collected on day 0 of AZD1222 vaccination. The chain employs TRBV5-8 and TRBJ2-5, with a possible D match to TRBD1 (6 bases). This receptor was identified in an adult in good health. CDR3 residues: CASSLRQEQETQYF. CDR3 coding DNA: TGTGCCAGCAGCTTAAGACAGGAACAAGAGACCCAGTACTTC.